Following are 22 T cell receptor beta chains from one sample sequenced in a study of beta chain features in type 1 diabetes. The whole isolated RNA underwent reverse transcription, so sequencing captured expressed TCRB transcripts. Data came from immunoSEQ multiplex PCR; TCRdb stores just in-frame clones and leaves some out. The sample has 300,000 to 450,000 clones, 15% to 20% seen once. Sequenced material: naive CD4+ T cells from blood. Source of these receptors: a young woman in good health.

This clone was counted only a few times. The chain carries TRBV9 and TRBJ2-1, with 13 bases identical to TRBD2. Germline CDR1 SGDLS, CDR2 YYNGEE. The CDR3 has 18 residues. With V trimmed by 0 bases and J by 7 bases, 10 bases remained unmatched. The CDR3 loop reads CASSVDGAGTSGINEQFF. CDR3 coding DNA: TGTGCCAGCAGCGTAGATGGTGCCGGGACTAGCGGGATAAATGAGCAGTTCTTC.

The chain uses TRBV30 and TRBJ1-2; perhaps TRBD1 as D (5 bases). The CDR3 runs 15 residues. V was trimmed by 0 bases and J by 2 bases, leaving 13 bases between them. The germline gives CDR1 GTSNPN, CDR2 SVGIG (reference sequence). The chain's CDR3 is CAWSVDRAGNYGYTF. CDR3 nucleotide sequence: TGTGCCTGGAGTGTGGATCGGGCAGGGAACTATGGCTACACCTTC. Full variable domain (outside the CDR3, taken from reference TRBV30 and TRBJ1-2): SQTIHQWPATLVQPVGSPLSLECTVEGTSNPNLYWYRQAAGRGLQLLFYSVGIGQISSEVPQNLSASRPQDRQFILSSKKLLLSDSGFYLCAWSVDRAGNYGYTFGSGTRLTVV.

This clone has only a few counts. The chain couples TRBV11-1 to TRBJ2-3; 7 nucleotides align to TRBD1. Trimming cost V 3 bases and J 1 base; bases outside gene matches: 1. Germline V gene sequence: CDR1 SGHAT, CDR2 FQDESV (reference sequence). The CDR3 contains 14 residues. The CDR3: CASSFGTGTDTQYF. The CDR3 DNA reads TGTGCCAGCAGCTTCGGGACAGGCACAGATACGCAGTATTTT. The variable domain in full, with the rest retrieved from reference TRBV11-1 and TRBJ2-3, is EAEVAQSPRYKITEKSQAVAFWCDPISGHATLYWYRQILGQGPELLVQFQDESVVDDSQLPKDRFSAERLKGVDSTLKIQPAELGDSAMYLCASSFGTGTDTQYFGPGTRLTVL.

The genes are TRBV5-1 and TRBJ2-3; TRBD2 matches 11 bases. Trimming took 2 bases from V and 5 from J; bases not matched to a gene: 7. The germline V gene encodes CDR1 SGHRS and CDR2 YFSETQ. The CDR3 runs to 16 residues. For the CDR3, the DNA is TGCGCCAGCAGCTTAATCGCTAGCGGGAGGATAGATACGCAGTATTTT. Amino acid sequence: CASSLIASGRIDTQYF.

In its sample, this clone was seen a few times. CDR3 protein: CASSPIRDGGSYEQYF. CDR3 coding DNA: TGTGCCAGCAGCCCGATCAGGGACGGGGGATCCTACGAGCAGTACTTC. This chain links TRBV9 with TRBJ2-7; D is perhaps TRBD2 (6 bases). Germline V gene data show CDR1 as SGDLS and CDR2 as YYNGEE. CDR3 length equals 16 residues. Trimming took off 4 bases at V and 1 base at J, with 18 bases between the two ends.

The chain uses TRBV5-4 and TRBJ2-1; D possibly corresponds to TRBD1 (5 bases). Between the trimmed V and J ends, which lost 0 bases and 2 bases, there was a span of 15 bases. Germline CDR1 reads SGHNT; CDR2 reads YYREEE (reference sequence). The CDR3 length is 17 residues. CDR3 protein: CASSLGMGKDTYNEQFF. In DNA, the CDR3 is TGTGCCAGCAGCTTGGGAATGGGTAAGGACACCTACAATGAGCAGTTCTTC. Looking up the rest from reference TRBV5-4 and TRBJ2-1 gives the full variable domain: ETGVTQSPTHLIKTRGQQVTLRCSSQSGHNTVSWYQQALGQGPQFIFQYYREEENGRGNFPPRFSGLQFPNYSSELNVNALELDDSALYLCASSLGMGKDTYNEQFFGPGTRLTVL.

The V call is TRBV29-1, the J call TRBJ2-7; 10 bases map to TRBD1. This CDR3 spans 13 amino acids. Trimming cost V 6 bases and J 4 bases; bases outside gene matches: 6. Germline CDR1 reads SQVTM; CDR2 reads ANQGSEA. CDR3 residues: CSVPGTGEYEQYF. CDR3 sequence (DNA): TGCAGCGTCCCCGGGACAGGGGAATACGAGCAGTACTTC.

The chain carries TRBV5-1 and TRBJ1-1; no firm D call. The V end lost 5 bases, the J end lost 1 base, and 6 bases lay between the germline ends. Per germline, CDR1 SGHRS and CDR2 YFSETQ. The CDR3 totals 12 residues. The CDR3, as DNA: TGCGCCAGCAGATCAGGGAACACTGAAGCTTTCTTT. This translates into CASRSGNTEAFF.

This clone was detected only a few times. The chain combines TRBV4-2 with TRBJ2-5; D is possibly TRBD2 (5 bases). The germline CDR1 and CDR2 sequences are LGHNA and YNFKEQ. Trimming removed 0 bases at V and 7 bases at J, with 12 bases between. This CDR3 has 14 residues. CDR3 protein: CASSQDRGSVTQYF. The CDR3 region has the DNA TGTGCCAGCAGCCAAGATCGGGGATCAGTGACCCAGTACTTC.

The CDR3 DNA is TGCGCCAGCAGCCAAGAGAGTAGCGGGTCCTACAATGAGCAGTTCTTC. This codes for CASSQESSGSYNEQFF. The chain links TRBV4-3 to TRBJ2-1; 7 positions match TRBD2. The germline gives CDR1 LGHNA, CDR2 YSLEER. This CDR3 is built from 16 residues. With 0 bases clipped from V and 1 base from J, the junction kept 3 bases outside the gene matches.

The DNA for the CDR3 is TGTGCCAGCAGTGAACAGCGGGGGGGGACAGATACGCAGTATTTT. Translated, it gives CASSEQRGGTDTQYF. The chain recombines TRBV6-4 with TRBJ2-3; 10 bases are shared with TRBD2. The CDR3 has 15 residues. Germline CDR1 reads MRHNA; CDR2 reads SNTAGT. With 3 bases clipped from V and 3 bases from J, the junction kept 3 bases outside the gene matches.

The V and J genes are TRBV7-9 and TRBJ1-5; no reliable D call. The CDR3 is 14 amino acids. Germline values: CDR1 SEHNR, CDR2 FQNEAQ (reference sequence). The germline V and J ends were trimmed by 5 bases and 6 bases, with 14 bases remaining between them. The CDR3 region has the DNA TGTGCCAGCAGCCCCGGGCCCGGAGGTCAGCCCCAGCATTTT. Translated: CASSPGPGGQPQHF.

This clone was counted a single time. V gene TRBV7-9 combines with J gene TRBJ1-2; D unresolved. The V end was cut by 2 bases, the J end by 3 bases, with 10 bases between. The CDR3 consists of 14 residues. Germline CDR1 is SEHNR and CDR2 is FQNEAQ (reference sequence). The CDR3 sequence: CASSLTQSDYGYTF. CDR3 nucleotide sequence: TGTGCCAGCAGCTTAACCCAGTCCGACTATGGCTACACCTTC.

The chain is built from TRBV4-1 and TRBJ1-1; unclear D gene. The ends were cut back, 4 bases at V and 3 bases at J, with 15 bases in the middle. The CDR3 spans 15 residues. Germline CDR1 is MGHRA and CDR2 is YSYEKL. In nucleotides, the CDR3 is TGCGCCAGCAGCCCAACCGGGAGGGAGTACACTGAAGCTTTCTTT. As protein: CASSPTGREYTEAFF.

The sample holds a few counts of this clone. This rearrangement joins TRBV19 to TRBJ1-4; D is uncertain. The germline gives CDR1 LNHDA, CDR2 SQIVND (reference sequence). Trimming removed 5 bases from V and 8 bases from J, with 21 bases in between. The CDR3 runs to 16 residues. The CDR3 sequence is CASSPRRGKSSEKLFF. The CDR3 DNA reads TGTGCCAGTAGTCCACGGAGAGGGAAGAGTAGCGAAAAACTGTTTTTT.

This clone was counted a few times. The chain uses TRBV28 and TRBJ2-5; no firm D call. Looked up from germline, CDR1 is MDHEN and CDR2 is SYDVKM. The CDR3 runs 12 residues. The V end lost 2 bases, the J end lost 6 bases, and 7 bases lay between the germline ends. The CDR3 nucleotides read TGTGCCAGCAGTTTAATGGAGAAGACCCAGTACTTC. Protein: CASSLMEKTQYF.

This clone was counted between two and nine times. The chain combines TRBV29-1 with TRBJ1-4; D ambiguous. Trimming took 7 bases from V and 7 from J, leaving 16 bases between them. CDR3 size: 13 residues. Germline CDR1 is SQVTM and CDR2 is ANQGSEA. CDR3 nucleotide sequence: TGCAGCGACGCGCCAGGATGGGTTGAAAAACTGTTTTTT. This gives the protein CSDAPGWVEKLFF.

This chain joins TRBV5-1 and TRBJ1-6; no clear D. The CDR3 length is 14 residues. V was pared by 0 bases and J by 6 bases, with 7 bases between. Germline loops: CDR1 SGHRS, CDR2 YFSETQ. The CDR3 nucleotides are TGCGCCAGCAGCTTGGATCGTTTTAATTCACCCCTCCACTTT. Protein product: CASSLDRFNSPLHF.

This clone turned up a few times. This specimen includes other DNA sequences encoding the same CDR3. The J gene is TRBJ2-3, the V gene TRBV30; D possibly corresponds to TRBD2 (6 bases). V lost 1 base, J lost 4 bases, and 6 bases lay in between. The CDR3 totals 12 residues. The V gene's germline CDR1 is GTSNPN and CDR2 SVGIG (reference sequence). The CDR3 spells CAWSGGADTQYF. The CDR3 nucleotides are TGTGCCTGGAGTGGGGGGGCAGATACGCAGTATTTT. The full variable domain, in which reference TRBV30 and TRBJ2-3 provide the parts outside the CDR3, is SQTIHQWPATLVQPVGSPLSLECTVEGTSNPNLYWYRQAAGRGLQLLFYSVGIGQISSEVPQNLSASRPQDRQFILSSKKLLLSDSGFYLCAWSGGADTQYFGPGTRLTVL.

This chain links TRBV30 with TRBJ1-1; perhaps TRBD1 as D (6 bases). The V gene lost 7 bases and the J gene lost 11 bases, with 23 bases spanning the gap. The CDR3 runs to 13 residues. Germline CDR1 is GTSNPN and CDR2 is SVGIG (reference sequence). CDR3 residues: CASPQSPSGGAFF. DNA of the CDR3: TGTGCCTCCCCCCAGTCCCCCTCGGGGGGCGCTTTCTTT.

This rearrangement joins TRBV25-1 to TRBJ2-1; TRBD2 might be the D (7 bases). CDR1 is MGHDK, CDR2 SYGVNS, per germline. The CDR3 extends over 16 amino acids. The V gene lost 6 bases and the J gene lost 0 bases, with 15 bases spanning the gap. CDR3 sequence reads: CASRGGGISSYNEQFF. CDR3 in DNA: TGTGCCAGCAGAGGGGGAGGGATTAGCTCCTACAATGAGCAGTTCTTC.

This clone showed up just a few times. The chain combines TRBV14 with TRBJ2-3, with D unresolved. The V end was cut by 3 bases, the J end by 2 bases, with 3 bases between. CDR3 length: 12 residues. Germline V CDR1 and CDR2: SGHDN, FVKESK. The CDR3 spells CASSHLTDTQYF. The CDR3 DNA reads TGTGCCAGCAGCCACCTCACAGATACGCAGTATTTT. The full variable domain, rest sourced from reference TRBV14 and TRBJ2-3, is EAGVTQFPSHSVIEKGQTVTLRCDPISGHDNLYWYRRVMGKEIKFLLHFVKESKQDESGMPNNRFLAERTGGTYSTLKVQPAELEDSGVYFCASSHLTDTQYFGPGTRLTVL.